The 21 T cell receptor beta chains below were found in one sample sequenced in a study of blood T cell repertoires in COVID-19. The repertoire was sequenced with immunoSEQ multiplex PCR; TCRdb's copy has only in-frame clones and lacks some. There are under 300,000 clones in the sample; roughly 88% occur only once, and around 3% lies in the top ten. The specimen was peripheral blood. The receptors shown here come from a woman in her 30s with active or convalescent COVID-19.

This clone has a single count. CDR3 loop: CASSSSGTENEKLFF. DNA for the CDR3: TGTGCCAGCAGCTCGTCCGGGACAGAGAATGAAAAACTGTTTTTT. V gene TRBV9 combines with J gene TRBJ1-4; 7 nucleotides agree with TRBD1. This CDR3 has 15 residues. The V and J ends lost 4 bases and 5 bases, in that order; junction bases with no gene match: 8. The germline V gene encodes CDR1 SGDLS and CDR2 YYNGEE.

J is TRBJ2-1 and V is TRBV7-6; 15 nucleotides agree with TRBD2. CDR1 is SGHVS, CDR2 FNYEAQ, per germline. CDR3 length: 17 amino acids. The V segment lost 0 bases and the J segment 7 bases; nucleotides outside the gene matches: 4. CDR3 coding DNA: TGTGCCAGCAGCTTAGCGCCGGGACTAGCGGGGGGAAATGAGCAGTTCTTC. This encodes CASSLAPGLAGGNEQFF.

J is TRBJ2-5 and V is TRBV5-1; weak D call: TRBD2 (5 bases). V lost 4 bases to trimming and J lost 2 bases, with 9 bases between them. Germline values: CDR1 SGHRS, CDR2 YFSETQ. This CDR3 is built from 13 residues. The CDR3 bases are TGCGCCAGCAGCCCCGGGGTACAAGAGACCCAGTACTTC. Protein sequence: CASSPGVQETQYF.

This chain's CDR3 is CASSQDPGGSRTEAFF. The DNA for the CDR3 is TGTGCCAGCAGCCAAGATCCGGGGGGGTCTCGCACTGAAGCTTTCTTT. This chain links TRBV3-1 (or the pseudogene TRBV3-2) with TRBJ1-1; a weak D match, TRBD1 (5 bases). The V end was cut by 0 bases, the J end by 4 bases, with 15 bases between. CDR1 and CDR2 (germline): LGHDT, YNNKEL (reference sequence). There are 16 residues in the CDR3.

This clone was recorded once. The chain links TRBV4-1 to TRBJ2-3; no clear D. The CDR3 contains 16 residues. The ends were cut back, 1 base at V and 4 bases at J, with 15 bases in the middle. Per germline, CDR1 MGHRA and CDR2 YSYEKL. CDR3 sequence reads: CASSQGAPSPPDTQYF. The CDR3, as DNA: TGCGCCAGCAGCCAAGGGGCTCCCTCCCCCCCAGATACGCAGTATTTT.

The V and J genes are TRBV28 and TRBJ1-3, with a tentative D call TRBD1 (5 bases). The germline V and J ends were trimmed by 7 bases and 6 bases, with 16 bases remaining between them. Germline V gene data show CDR1 as MDHEN and CDR2 as SYDVKM. CDR3 length: 14 residues. CDR3 bases: TGTGCCAGCACTCCAGTTGGGGCGATAAACACCATATATTTT. Translated: CASTPVGAINTIYF.

The rearrangement joins TRBV7-2 to TRBJ2-3; TRBD2 matches 15 bases. This CDR3 is built from 16 residues. J was trimmed by 6 bases and V by 4 bases; bases with no gene match: 5. From germline, CDR1 is SGHTA and CDR2 FQGNSA. The CDR3 is CASSSGLAGGSDTQYF. In DNA form, the CDR3 reads TGTGCCAGCAGCTCGGGACTAGCGGGGGGTAGTGATACGCAGTATTTT.

The chain employs TRBV2 and TRBJ1-4; 8 nucleotides match TRBD1. V was clipped by 9 bases and J by 4 bases; unmatched bases: 4. Germline assignment: CDR1 SNHLY and CDR2 FYNNEI. The CDR3 consists of 13 residues. CDR3 amino acids: CASGQGYNEKLFF. In nucleotides, the CDR3 is TGTGCCAGTGGACAGGGCTATAATGAAAAACTGTTTTTT.

The rearrangement uses TRBV19 and TRBJ1-5; no clear D gene. V was shortened by 4 bases and J by 5 bases, with 9 bases between the two germline ends. The CDR3 contains 13 residues. CDR1 LNHDA and CDR2 SQIVND come from the germline V gene (reference sequence). CDR3 region: CASSSQVDQPQHF. CDR3 in DNA: TGTGCCAGTAGTAGCCAGGTCGATCAGCCCCAGCATTTT.

This chain links TRBV2 with TRBJ2-1; maybe TRBD2 (7 bases). The CDR3 consists of 15 residues. V lost 0 bases and J lost 8, with 14 bases in between. CDR1 is SNHLY and CDR2 is FYNNEI in the germline V gene. The CDR3 reads CASSEAGGLVYEQFF. CDR3 coding DNA: TGTGCCAGCAGTGAAGCGGGGGGGCTGGTCTATGAGCAGTTCTTC.

This clone turned up a few times. The rearrangement links TRBV6-5 to TRBJ1-1; tentatively, D is TRBD1 (6 bases). Trimming cost V 6 bases and J 4 bases, with 15 bases left between them. Germline V gene sequence: CDR1 MNHEY, CDR2 SVGAGI. This CDR3 region has 14 residues. The CDR3 DNA is TGTGCCAGCAGCCCGAGACAGGCAGCCACTGAAGCTTTCTTT. Its translation: CASSPRQAATEAFF.

The chain uses TRBV30 and TRBJ1-1; D not resolved. CDR1 is GTSNPN, CDR2 SVGIG, per germline (reference sequence). V was pared by 2 bases and J by 0 bases, with 16 bases between. This CDR3 has 16 residues. The CDR3 loop is CAWSYSSEMVNTEAFF. As DNA, the CDR3 is TGTGCCTGGAGTTATAGCTCGGAAATGGTGAACACTGAAGCTTTCTTT. Full variable domain (rest looked up from reference TRBV30 and TRBJ1-1): SQTIHQWPATLVQPVGSPLSLECTVEGTSNPNLYWYRQAAGRGLQLLFYSVGIGQISSEVPQNLSASRPQDRQFILSSKKLLLSDSGFYLCAWSYSSEMVNTEAFFGQGTRLTVV.

The genes are TRBV7-2 and TRBJ2-5, with a tentative D call TRBD1 (6 bases). The CDR3 length is 16 residues. The germline gives CDR1 SGHTA, CDR2 FQGNSA. V was pared by 0 bases and J by 5 bases, with 16 bases between. This CDR3 reads CASSLAPGVVGETQYF. The CDR3 DNA follows: TGTGCCAGCAGCTTAGCGCCAGGGGTCGTCGGGGAGACCCAGTACTTC. Full variable domain (missing parts from reference TRBV7-2 and TRBJ2-5): GAGVSQSPSNKVTEKGKDVELRCDPISGHTALYWYRQSLGQGLEFLIYFQGNSAPDKSGLPSDRFSAERTGGSVSTLTIQRTQQEDSAVYLCASSLAPGVVGETQYFGPGTRLLVL.

This sequence joins TRBV7-3 and TRBJ1-1; no reliable D call. Germline CDR1 is SGHTA and CDR2 is FQGTGA. CDR3 size: 13 residues. With 6 bases removed from V and 5 bases from J, the gap between germline ends came to 13 bases. This chain's CDR3 is CASSLQTGTEAFF. As DNA, the CDR3 is TGTGCCAGCAGTCTCCAGACTGGAACTGAAGCTTTCTTT. The full variable domain, with the rest looked up from reference TRBV7-3 and TRBJ1-1, is GAGVSQTPSNKVTEKGKYVELRCDPISGHTALYWYRQSLGQGPEFLIYFQGTGAADDSGLPNDRFFAVRPEGSVSTLKIQRTERGDSAVYLCASSLQTGTEAFFGQGTRLTVV.

The V and J genes are TRBV14 and TRBJ1-2, with D maybe TRBD1 (5 bases). The germline V and J ends were trimmed by 0 bases and 8 bases, with 10 bases remaining between them. Germline V gene data show CDR1 as SGHDN and CDR2 as FVKESK. There are 13 residues in the CDR3. The CDR3 here is CASSQDLQAGYTF. DNA for the CDR3: TGTGCCAGCAGCCAAGATCTACAGGCCGGCTACACCTTC.

On this clone: At one boundary the junction diverges from the germline segment, which might be a read error. The chain uses TRBV19 and TRBJ1-2, with 7 bases fitting TRBD1. There are 15 residues in the CDR3. The V gene's germline CDR1 is LNHDA and CDR2 SQIVND (reference sequence). For the CDR3, the DNA is TGTGCCAGTAGTCTAGACCACAGGGGTCCGTATGGCTACACCTTC. This translates into CASSLDHRGPYGYTF. Full variable domain (remainder filled in from reference TRBV19 and TRBJ1-2): DGGITQSPKYLFRKEGQNVTLSCEQNLNHDAMYWYRQDPGQGLRLIYYSQIVNDFQKGDIAEGYSVSREKKESFPLTVTSAQKNPTAFYLCASSLDHRGPYGYTFGSGTRLTVV.

This rearrangement joins TRBV20-1 to TRBJ2-2; a possible D gene is TRBD2 (5 bases). The CDR3 length is 14 residues. Germline CDR1 reads DFQATT; CDR2 reads SNEGSKA (reference sequence). V was shortened by 3 bases and J by 4 bases, with 12 bases between the two germline ends. The chain's CDR3 is CSASTGFGTGELFF. CDR3 nucleotide sequence: TGCAGTGCTAGTACGGGGTTTGGCACCGGGGAGCTGTTTTTT.

This clone occurred once. J is TRBJ2-1 and V is TRBV4-3; D possibly corresponds to TRBD1 (6 bases). Germline V gene lookup returns CDR1 LGHNA and CDR2 YSLEER. The CDR3 length is 13 residues. Trimming removed 4 bases at V and 8 bases at J, with 12 bases between. In DNA form, the CDR3 reads TGCGCCAGCAGCCGGGGACACCGCGATGAGCAGTTCTTC. Translated, it gives CASSRGHRDEQFF.

The genes are TRBV6-5 and TRBJ1-2, with D unresolved. The CDR3 runs 15 residues. V gave up 0 bases and J gave up 8 bases, with 16 bases separating them. The germline CDR1 and CDR2 sequences are MNHEY and SVGAGI. The CDR3 is CASSYSVPASGGYTF. CDR3 coding DNA: TGTGCCAGCAGTTACTCGGTTCCAGCTTCGGGGGGCTACACCTTC.

This clone has a single count. This chain joins TRBV7-9 and TRBJ2-5, with TRBD1 matching over 11 bases. With V trimmed by 1 base and J by 5 bases, 3 bases remained unmatched. The CDR3 has 15 amino acids. The germline CDR1 and CDR2 sequences are SEHNR and FQNEAQ (reference sequence). CDR3 in DNA: TGTGCCAGCAGCTTAGGGACAGGGGGCGACGAGACCCAGTACTTC. Protein: CASSLGTGGDETQYF. The entire variable domain, with the rest obtained from reference TRBV7-9 and TRBJ2-5, is as follows: DTGVSQNPRHKITKRGQNVTFRCDPISEHNRLYWYRQTLGQGPEFLTYFQNEAQLEKSRLLSDRFSAERPKGSFSTLEIQRTEQGDSAMYLCASSLGTGGDETQYFGPGTRLLVL.

The rearrangement joins TRBV4-3 to TRBJ2-2, with a tentative D call TRBD2 (6 bases). Germline CDR1 reads LGHNA; CDR2 reads YSLEER. Trimming took 0 bases from V and 1 from J, leaving 15 bases between them. The CDR3 runs to 18 residues. The CDR3 spells CASSQEVLAVLNTGELFF. CDR3 bases: TGCGCCAGCAGCCAAGAAGTTTTAGCGGTCCTGAACACCGGGGAGCTGTTTTTT.